The rows below give T cell receptor beta chains drawn from one sample of a study of T cells in Graves' hyperthyroidism and ophthalmopathy. One entry per CDR3 protein, called by TCRdb with MiXCR from the multiplex PCR reads. Of 450,000 to 650,000 distinct CDR3 sequences detected, approximately 14% appear once; the ten largest clones hold 7.1%. Sequencing was carried out using blood. The receptors shown here come from a woman aged 18-29 years with Graves' ophthalmopathy. Each CDR3 is given with its conserved first and last residue. D genes are given only for firm matches. Clone sizes are given selectively: once, few, many, or a class where the clone is expanded.

D,J,V,length,size,CDR3,DNA
-,TRBJ2-1,TRBV6-6,13,few,CASSYSSLGEQFF,TGTGCCAGCAGTTACTCAAGCCTCGGTGAGCAGTTCTTC
-,TRBJ1-5,TRBV19,12,-,CASSIEGGAQHF,TGTGCCAGTAGTATAGAAGGCGGTGCCCAGCATTTT
-,TRBJ1-4,TRBV5-1,14,many,CASSLTAGNEKLFF,TGCGCCAGCAGCCTGACAGCGGGTAATGAAAAACTGTTTTTT
TRBD1,TRBJ2-1,TRBV19,16,-,CASSISGQGSYNEQFF,TGTGCCAGTAGTATTTCGGGACAGGGATCCTACAATGAGCAGTTCTTC
TRBD2,TRBJ2-1,TRBV2,16,many,CASSETSGSSYNEQFF,TGTGCCAGCAGTGAGACTAGCGGGAGCTCCTACAATGAGCAGTTCTTC
TRBD1,TRBJ1-3,TRBV28,15,few,CASSWDRLSTNTIYF,TGTGCCAGCAGTTGGGACAGGCTTAGCACAAACACCATATATTTT
-,TRBJ2-7,TRBV20-1,17,many,CSARDRKGGALSYEQYF,TGCAGTGCTAGAGATCGAAAGGGCGGGGCCCTATCCTACGAGCAGTACTTC
TRBD2,TRBJ2-7,TRBV12-3/TRBV12-4,15,many,CASSLTSGRAGEQYF,TGTGCCAGCAGTTTGACTAGCGGGAGGGCCGGCGAGCAGTACTTC
-,TRBJ1-5,TRBV27,14,many,CASSSGGERQPQHF,TGTGCCAGCAGTTCCGGGGGAGAAAGACAGCCCCAGCATTTT
TRBD2,TRBJ2-1,TRBV7-3,15,few,CASSLIGGRANEQFF,TGTGCCAGCAGCTTAATAGGCGGGAGGGCCAATGAGCAGTTCTTC
TRBD2,TRBJ2-7,TRBV5-5,16,few,CASSLMLLAGIYEQYF,TGTGCCAGCAGCTTGATGCTACTAGCGGGGATCTACGAGCAGTACTTC
TRBD2,TRBJ2-2,TRBV7-2,19,-,CASSLARTSGSRDTGELFF,TGTGCCAGCAGCTTAGCGAGGACTAGCGGGAGCCGGGACACCGGGGAGCTGTTTTTT
-,TRBJ2-5,TRBV11-3,15,many,CASSSPRTQQETQYF,TGTGCCAGCAGCTCACCCCGGACACAACAAGAGACCCAGTACTTC
TRBD2,TRBJ2-3,TRBV18,14,-,CASSLAGVLDTQYF,TGTGCCAGCTCACTAGCGGGAGTATTAGATACGCAGTATTTT
-,TRBJ2-1,TRBV9,13,-,CTSSVGGHNEQFF,TGTACCAGCAGCGTAGGGGGGCACAATGAGCAGTTCTTC
-,TRBJ1-2,TRBV7-2,16,many,CASSSFEGGGGYGYTF,TGTGCCAGCAGCTCATTTGAGGGGGGTGGGGGCTATGGCTACACCTTC
-,TRBJ1-3,TRBV4-1,16,-,CASSREPLPSGNTIYF,TGCGCCAGCAGTCGGGAACCTCTTCCCTCTGGAAACACCATATATTTT
TRBD2,TRBJ2-1,TRBV9,18,many,CASSPRSYRGGPYNEQFF,TGTGCCAGCAGCCCCCGGTCTTATAGGGGAGGGCCCTACAATGAGCAGTTCTTC
-,TRBJ2-1,TRBV30,13,few,CAWSVLLYNEQFF,TGTGCCTGGAGTGTTTTACTGTACAATGAGCAGTTCTTC
TRBD2,TRBJ2-1,TRBV7-3,15,many,CASSPTSGGSNEQFF,TGTGCCAGCAGCCCTACTAGCGGGGGGTCCAATGAGCAGTTCTTC
-,TRBJ1-2,TRBV5-1,15,-,CASSLHQGGPYGYTF,TGCGCCAGCAGCTTGCACCAGGGAGGGCCCTATGGCTACACCTTC
TRBD1,TRBJ1-2,TRBV11-3,17,many,CASSFWDRLNSNYGYTF,TGTGCCAGCAGCTTTTGGGACAGACTCAACTCAAACTATGGCTACACCTTC
-,TRBJ1-3,TRBV30,17,-,CAWSAFRWPSSGNTIYF,TGTGCCTGGAGTGCTTTCCGTTGGCCCTCCTCTGGAAACACCATATATTTT
TRBD1,TRBJ1-1,TRBV6-1,16,many,CASSPSVGQRPTEAFF,TGTGCCAGCAGTCCATCTGTGGGACAGCGACCCACTGAAGCTTTCTTT
TRBD1,TRBJ1-4,TRBV6-1,15,many,CASSARTGANEKLFF,TGTGCCAGCAGTGCTAGGACAGGCGCAAATGAAAAACTGTTTTTT
-,TRBJ2-7,TRBV12-3/TRBV12-4,15,many,CASSFAGLPSYEQYF,TGTGCCAGCAGTTTCGCGGGACTCCCATCCTACGAGCAGTACTTC
TRBD1,TRBJ1-4,TRBV7-2,16,-,CASSHTPGTGKEKLFF,TGTGCCAGCAGTCATACCCCCGGGACAGGGAAAGAAAAACTGTTTTTT
-,TRBJ2-7,TRBV12-3/TRBV12-4,14,many,CASSLRRPGNEQYF,TGTGCCAGCAGTTTAAGGAGACCTGGGAACGAGCAGTACTTC
-,TRBJ2-3,TRBV28,11,-,CASSPKGAQYF,TGTGCCAGCAGCCCTAAGGGGGCGCAGTATTTT
TRBD2,TRBJ2-1,TRBV7-2,19,-,CASSLEPSGRTGSYNEQFF,TGTGCCAGCAGCTTAGAACCTAGCGGGAGGACCGGGTCCTACAATGAGCAGTTCTTC
TRBD1,TRBJ1-6,TRBV20-1,15,many,CSARAGGTGRSPLHF,TGCAGTGCTAGAGCGGGTGGGACAGGGCGTTCACCCCTCCACTTT
-,TRBJ2-3,TRBV5-1,12,many,CASSSQGSTQYF,TGCGCCAGCAGCTCCCAGGGGAGCACGCAGTATTTT
-,TRBJ1-2,TRBV2,12,-,CASSEAVVGYTF,TGTGCCAGCAGTGAAGCTGTAGTTGGCTACACCTTC
-,TRBJ2-5,TRBV9,16,many,CASSGPVVGGLETQYF,TGTGCCAGCAGCGGACCCGTTGTCGGGGGCTTGGAGACCCAGTACTTC
-,TRBJ2-7,TRBV28,14,many,CASSLQGPTYEQYF,TGTGCCAGCAGTTTACAGGGGCCCACCTACGAGCAGTACTTC
-,TRBJ2-5,TRBV6-5,14,many,CASSYDWTEETQYF,TGTGCCAGCAGTTACGACTGGACGGAAGAGACCCAGTACTTC
TRBD2,TRBJ2-3,TRBV6-1,18,many,CASSHGPGLAGRTDTQYF,TGTGCCAGCAGTCACGGTCCCGGACTAGCGGGCCGCACAGATACGCAGTATTTT
TRBD1,TRBJ2-5,TRBV4-2,16,few,CASSIVWDRGGETQYF,TGTGCCAGCAGCATCGTATGGGACAGGGGGGGAGAGACCCAGTACTTC
TRBD1,TRBJ1-4,TRBV28,15,many,CASSFRDRVNEKLFF,TGTGCCAGCAGTTTCCGGGACAGGGTTAATGAAAAACTGTTTTTT
-,TRBJ2-7,TRBV7-9,14,many,CATGTFSGSYEQYF,TGTGCCACCGGGACTTTCAGTGGGTCCTACGAGCAGTACTTC